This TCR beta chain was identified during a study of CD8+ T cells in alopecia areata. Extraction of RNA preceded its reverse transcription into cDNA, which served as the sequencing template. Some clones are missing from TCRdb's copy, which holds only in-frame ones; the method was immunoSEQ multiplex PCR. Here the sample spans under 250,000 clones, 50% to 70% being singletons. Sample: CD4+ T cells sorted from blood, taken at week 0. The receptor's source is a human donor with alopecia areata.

CDR3 bases: TGTGCCATCAGGGCTACTAGTTATACGCAGTATTTT. Amino acids: CAIRATSYTQYF. The chain is built from TRBV10-3 and TRBJ2-3, with a tentative D call TRBD2 (5 bases). The CDR3 is 12 amino acids. V lost 6 bases to trimming and J lost 7 bases, with 11 bases between them. Germline loops: CDR1 ENHRY, CDR2 SYGVKD.